One sample yielded the 24 T cell receptor beta chains listed below, sequenced in a study of human T cells and chemical hapten exposure. Noted time point: patch test 1, 2 weeks after DPC sensitization. Treatment: therapeutic diphenylcyclopropenone sensitization with weekly scalp DPC. TCRdb reprocessed the RACE reads with MiXCR, giving one entry per CDR3 protein. Of about 120,000 distinct CDR3 sequences in the sample, approximately 15% were seen once. The material was whole blood, obtained in connection with sensitization to the hapten diphenylcyclopropenone (DPC). The receptors were sampled from a man between 18 and 35 years old with alopecia areata. Some clones in this sample may be carry-over from other donors' samples.

A note on this clonotype: A junction end diverges from the germline sequence, so it may reflect a read error. The rearrangement uses TRBV7-9 and TRBJ2-5; D unclear. The length of the CDR3 is 10 residues. Germline CDR1 and CDR2: SEHNR and FQNEAQ (reference sequence). CDR3 sequence (DNA): TGTGCCGAACGGAGTGAGACCCAGTATTTC. Amino acids: CAERSETQYF. The full variable domain, in which reference TRBV7-9 and TRBJ2-5 provide the parts outside the CDR3, is DTGVSQNPRHKITKRGQNVTFRCDPISEHNRLYWYRQTLGQGPEFLTYFQNEAQLEKSRLLSDRFSAERPKGSFSTLEIQRTEQGDSAMYLCAERSETQYFGPGTRLLVL.

At least ten counts were recorded for this clonotype. The chain carries TRBV18 and TRBJ2-3; D gene uncertain. This CDR3 is 15 amino acids long. The V end lost 4 bases, the J end lost 0 bases, and 11 bases lay between the germline ends. The V gene's germline CDR1 is KGHSH and CDR2 LQKENI. The CDR3 spells CASSLMVGSTDTQYF. As DNA, the CDR3 is TGTGCCAGCTCACTGATGGTGGGAAGCACAGATACGCAGTATTTT.

The J gene is TRBJ2-2, the V gene TRBV7-6, with 9 nucleotides matching TRBD1. Germline V gene sequence: CDR1 SGHVS, CDR2 FNYEAQ. V shed 5 bases, J shed 5 bases, and the junction held 6 bases outside the gene matches. CDR3 length: 15 residues. The CDR3 sequence: CASSPGTGKTGELFF. The CDR3 DNA sequence: TGTGCCAGCAGCCCCGGGACAGGGAAAACCGGGGAGCTGTTTTTT. Variable domain in full (rest from reference TRBV7-6 and TRBJ2-2): GAGVSQSPRYKVTKRGQDVALRCDPISGHVSLYWYRQALGQGPEFLTYFNYEAQQDKSGLPNDRFSAERPEGSISTLTIQRTEQRDSAMYRCASSPGTGKTGELFFGEGSRLTVL.

The chain combines TRBV4-3 with TRBJ2-5, with a weak D call TRBD1 (6 bases). Trimming pared 0 bases from V and 1 base from J, leaving 12 bases between. From germline, CDR1 is LGHNA and CDR2 YSLEER. The CDR3 is 16 amino acids. CDR3 loop: CASSQDHSRGQETQYF. DNA of the CDR3: TGCGCCAGCAGCCAAGATCATAGCAGGGGCCAAGAGACCCAGTACTTC.

This clonotype was found a few times. V usage is TRBV20-1 and J usage is TRBJ2-1, with TRBD2 matching 7 bases. The CDR3 loop spans 14 amino acids. Germline V gene sequence: CDR1 DFQATT, CDR2 SNEGSKA (reference sequence). J was trimmed by 4 bases and V by 5 bases; bases with no gene match: 8. CDR3 nucleotide sequence: TGCAGTGCTCAAGGGGACTATATATACAATGAGCAGTTCTTC. This translates into CSAQGDYIYNEQFF.

The chain is built from TRBV11-3 and TRBJ2-1; 9 nucleotides line up with TRBD2. Germline V gene data show CDR1 as SGHNT and CDR2 as YENEEA. This CDR3 spans 15 amino acids. Trimming at V came to 5 bases and at J to 4 bases, leaving 6 bases not matched to a gene. CDR3: CASSLSGGDYNEQFF. The CDR3 bases are TGTGCCAGCAGCCTTAGCGGGGGCGATTACAATGAGCAGTTCTTC. The complete variable domain, with remaining parts taken from reference TRBV11-3 and TRBJ2-1, reads EAGVVQSPRYKIIEKKQPVAFWCNPISGHNTLYWYLQNLGQGPELLIRYENEEAVDDSQLPKDRFSAERLKGVDSTLKIQPAELGDSAVYLCASSLSGGDYNEQFFGPGTRLTVL.

The V call is TRBV28, the J call TRBJ1-3, with no clear D. The CDR3 extends over 15 amino acids. V gave up 8 bases and J gave up 0 bases, with 14 bases separating them. Germline V gene lookup returns CDR1 MDHEN and CDR2 SYDVKM. CDR3 sequence reads: CASLNGGGSGNTIYF. The DNA for the CDR3 is TGTGCCAGCCTTAATGGAGGCGGCTCTGGAAACACCATATATTTT.

The CDR3, as DNA: TGCGCCAGCAGCCCAGATATGAGCAATCAGCCCCAGCATTTT. This translates into CASSPDMSNQPQHF. This chain links TRBV4-3 with TRBJ1-5; no definite D call. This CDR3 is 14 amino acids long. Between the trimmed V and J ends, which lost 4 bases and 1 base, there was a span of 8 bases. Germline V lookup: CDR1 LGHNA, CDR2 YSLEER.

The chain links TRBV11-2 to TRBJ2-1; no definite D call. The CDR3 is 12 residues long. Trimming shortened V by 5 bases and J by 10 bases, and 12 bases separated the two germline ends. CDR1 and CDR2 from the germline V gene are SGHAT and FQNNGV. In DNA, the CDR3 is TGTGCCAGCAGCCCAATGGTAGGGGAGCAGTTCTTC. This encodes CASSPMVGEQFF.

This chain connects TRBV7-9 to TRBJ2-5; D is possibly TRBD1 (5 bases). V dropped 5 bases and J dropped 10 bases, with 23 bases sitting between them. The germline gives CDR1 SEHNR, CDR2 FQNEAQ (reference sequence). CDR3 size: 15 residues. The CDR3 here is CASSDPPSGHWGQYF. The CDR3 DNA reads as TGTGCCAGCAGCGACCCGCCCTCCGGACACTGGGGCCAGTACTTC. Combining the CDR3 with reference TRBV7-9 and TRBJ2-5 gives the whole variable domain DTGVSQNPRHKITKRGQNVTFRCDPISEHNRLYWYRQTLGQGPEFLTYFQNEAQLEKSRLLSDRFSAERPKGSFSTLEIQRTEQGDSAMYLCASSDPPSGHWGQYFGPGTRLLVL.

The chain employs TRBV6-2 or TRBV6-3 and TRBJ1-6; D unresolved. The CDR3 is 16 residues long. V was pared by 2 bases and J by 0 bases, with 8 bases between. In germline, CDR1 is MNHEY, CDR2 SVGEGT. The DNA of the CDR3 is TGTGCCAGCAGTTACGGACGGAGCTCCTATAATTCACCCCTCCACTTT. Its translation: CASSYGRSSYNSPLHF.

This clonotype was counted at least ten times. The CDR3 coding sequence is TGTGCCAGCAGTGTCTCGGACTACGAGCAGTACGTC. Encoded protein: CASSVSDYEQYV. The V call is TRBV2, the J call TRBJ2-7; no clear D. The CDR3 sequence is 12 residues long. V gave up 4 bases and J gave up 3 bases, with 7 bases separating them. The germline CDR1 and CDR2 sequences are SNHLY and FYNNEI.

Ten or more counts support this clonotype. The V and J genes are TRBV12-3 or TRBV12-4 and TRBJ1-1; maybe TRBD1 (6 bases). CDR3 length: 13 residues. V was pared by 2 bases and J by 5 bases, with 9 bases between. The CDR3 region is CASSLLRGTEAFF. CDR3 sequence (DNA): TGTGCCAGCAGTTTATTGAGGGGGACTGAAGCTTTCTTT.

The sample holds a few counts of this clonotype. V usage is TRBV24-1 and J usage is TRBJ1-5, with TRBD1 matching 10 bases. The ends lost 5 bases at V and 7 bases at J; junction bases unmatched: 7. This CDR3 is 15 amino acids long. Germline lookup yields CDR1 KGHDR and CDR2 SFDVKD. This CDR3 is CATSAFGQGEQPQHF. For the CDR3, the DNA is TGTGCCACCAGTGCCTTTGGACAGGGGGAACAGCCCCAGCATTTT.

This clonotype was counted at least ten times. The chain couples TRBV5-1 to TRBJ1-5; D ambiguous. Germline CDR1 SGHRS, CDR2 YFSETQ. Trimming removed 2 bases from V and 8 bases from J, with 11 bases in between. There are 13 residues in the CDR3. The CDR3 DNA follows: TGCGCCAGCAGCTTTGAGGGTTGGGAGCCCCAGCATTTT. Translation: CASSFEGWEPQHF.

This clonotype was seen a few times. The V call is TRBV6-6, the J call TRBJ1-4; D might be TRBD1 (5 bases). The V end lost 0 bases, the J end lost 5 bases, and 10 bases lay between the germline ends. The CDR3 is made up of 15 amino acids. Germline-derived CDR1 and CDR2 are MNHNY and SVGAGI (reference sequence). The CDR3 sequence is CASSYSNEGNEKLFF. The CDR3 DNA follows: TGTGCCAGCAGTTACTCGAATGAGGGGAATGAAAAACTGTTTTTT.

The rearrangement links TRBV6-5 to TRBJ2-3, with a weak D call TRBD1 (6 bases). The germline V gene has CDR1 MNHEY and CDR2 SVGAGI. The CDR3 length is 15 residues. The V end was cut by 0 bases, the J end by 4 bases, with 11 bases between. DNA for the CDR3: TGTGCCAGCAGTTACTCGATTGGGGGCCCAGATACGCAGTATTTT. It specifies CASSYSIGGPDTQYF.

This clonotype has a handful of counts. The V gene is TRBV3-1, the J gene TRBJ2-1; D is ambiguous. From germline, CDR1 is LGHDT and CDR2 YNNKEL (reference sequence). The CDR3 has 13 amino acids. V was cut by 1 base and J by 8 bases, with 9 bases left in between. As DNA, the CDR3 is TGTGCCAGCAGCCAAGGGTCAAGCTATGAGCAGTTCTTC. As protein: CASSQGSSYEQFF.

This chain uses TRBV27 with TRBJ1-6; perhaps TRBD1 as D (5 bases). Germline V lookup: CDR1 MNHEY, CDR2 SMNVEV (reference sequence). V shed 4 bases and J shed 18 bases, with 16 bases lying between them. CDR3 length: 12 residues. In DNA form, the CDR3 reads TGTGCCAGCAGTTCCGTCGGGACCACTCCCCACTTT. Translating gives CASSSVGTTPHF.

This clonotype has a handful of counts. The chain uses TRBV7-2 and TRBJ2-7; tentative D call: TRBD1 (5 bases). The V gene's germline CDR1 is SGHTA and CDR2 FQGNSA. The V and J ends lost 6 bases and 6 bases respectively, with 15 bases between them. This CDR3 contains 13 residues. DNA of the CDR3: TGTGCCAGCAGTCGCGGACACCTCGGCGAGCAGTACTTC. The encoded protein is CASSRGHLGEQYF.

The chain uses TRBV7-9 and TRBJ2-3; TRBD1 aligns across 8 bases. The ends lost 2 bases at V and 5 bases at J; junction bases unmatched: 9. The CDR3 runs 16 residues. Germline V lookup: CDR1 SEHNR, CDR2 FQNEAQ (reference sequence). In DNA, the CDR3 is TGTGCCAGCAGCTTACCTCCAGGGGGCCTTAAAGATACGCAGTATTTT. It specifies CASSLPPGGLKDTQYF.

J is TRBJ2-3 and V is TRBV7-2; D ambiguous. The germline CDR1 and CDR2 sequences are SGHTA and FQGNSA. Trimming left V 4 bases short and J 3 bases short, with 8 bases between. The CDR3 extends over 13 amino acids. CDR3 coding DNA: TGTGCCAGCAGCTGGCCGGCAACAGATACGCAGTATTTT. This gives the protein CASSWPATDTQYF.

The chain carries TRBV5-1 and TRBJ2-5; 7 bases align to TRBD1. V gave up 4 bases and J gave up 3 bases; unmatched junction bases: 9. The CDR3 extends over 15 amino acids. Germline V gene sequence: CDR1 SGHRS, CDR2 YFSETQ. The CDR3 sequence is CASSPGQTIKETQYF. The CDR3 DNA sequence: TGCGCCAGCAGCCCGGGACAGACAATTAAAGAGACCCAGTACTTC.

Here the CDR3 reads CASSSLAGGPADTQYF. In nucleotides, the CDR3 is TGTGCCAGCAGTTCTCTAGCGGGGGGGCCAGCGGATACGCAGTATTTT. The chain joins TRBV28 to TRBJ2-3, with 12 nucleotides matching TRBD2. V gave up 4 bases and J gave up 6 bases; unmatched junction bases: 8. Germline CDR1 MDHEN, CDR2 SYDVKM. The CDR3 loop spans 16 amino acids.